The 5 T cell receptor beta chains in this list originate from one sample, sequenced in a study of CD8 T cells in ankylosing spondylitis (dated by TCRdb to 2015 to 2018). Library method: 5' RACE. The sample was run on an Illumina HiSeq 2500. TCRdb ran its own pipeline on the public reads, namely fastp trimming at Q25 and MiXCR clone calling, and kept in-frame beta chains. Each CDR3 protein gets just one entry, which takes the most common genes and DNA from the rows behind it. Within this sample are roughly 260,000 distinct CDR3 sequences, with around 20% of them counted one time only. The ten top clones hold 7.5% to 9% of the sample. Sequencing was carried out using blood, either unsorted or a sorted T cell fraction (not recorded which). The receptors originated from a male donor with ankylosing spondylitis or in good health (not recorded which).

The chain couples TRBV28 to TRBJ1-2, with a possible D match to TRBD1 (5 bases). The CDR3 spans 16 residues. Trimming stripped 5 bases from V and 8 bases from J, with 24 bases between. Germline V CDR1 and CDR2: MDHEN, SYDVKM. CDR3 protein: CASSTGSGRYRDGYTF. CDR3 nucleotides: TGTGCCAGCAGTACCGGGAGCGGCCGATATAGGGACGGCTACACCTTC.

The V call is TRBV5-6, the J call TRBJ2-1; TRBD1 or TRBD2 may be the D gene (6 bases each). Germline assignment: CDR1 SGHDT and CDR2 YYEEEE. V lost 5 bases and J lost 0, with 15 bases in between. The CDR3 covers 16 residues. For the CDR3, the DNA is TGTGCCAGCAGGTCCCGGGGGCTTATCTCCTACAATGAGCAGTTCTTC. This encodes CASRSRGLISYNEQFF.

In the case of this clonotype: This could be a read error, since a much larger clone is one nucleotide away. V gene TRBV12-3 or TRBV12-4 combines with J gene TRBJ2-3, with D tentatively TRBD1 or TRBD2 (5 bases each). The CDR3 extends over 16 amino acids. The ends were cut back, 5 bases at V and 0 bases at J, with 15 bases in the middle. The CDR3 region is CASSPWGRDSTDTQYF. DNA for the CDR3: TGTGCCAGCAGTCCATGGGGACGGGATAGCACAGATACGCAGTATTTT.

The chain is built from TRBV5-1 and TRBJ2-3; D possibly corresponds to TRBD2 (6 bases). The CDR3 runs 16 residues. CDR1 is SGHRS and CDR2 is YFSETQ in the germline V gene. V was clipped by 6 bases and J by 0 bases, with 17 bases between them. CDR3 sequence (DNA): TGCGCCAGCACCTATGGAGGGGCTACAAGCACAGATACGCAGTATTTT. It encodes CASTYGGATSTDTQYF.

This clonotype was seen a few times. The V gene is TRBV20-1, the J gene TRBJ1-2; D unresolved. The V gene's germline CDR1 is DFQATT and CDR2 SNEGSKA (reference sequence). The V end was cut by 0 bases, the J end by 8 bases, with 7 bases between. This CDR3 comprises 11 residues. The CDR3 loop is CSAREIGGYTF. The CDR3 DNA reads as TGCAGTGCTAGAGAGATCGGCGGCTACACCTTC.